The 29 T cell receptor beta chains below all came from one sample that was sequenced in a study of blood T cell repertoires in COVID-19. The data were produced by immunoSEQ multiplex PCR, yet TCRdb's version contains in-frame clones alone and is incomplete. The sample has nearly 25,000 clones; about 72% are singletons. Sequences were obtained from peripheral blood. All receptors come from a woman of 80 years or more with acute or convalescent COVID-19.

The V gene is TRBV2, the J gene TRBJ2-7; perhaps TRBD2 as D (6 bases). The CDR3 consists of 11 residues. V lost 11 bases, J lost 7 bases, and 15 bases lay in between. CDR1 SNHLY and CDR2 FYNNEI come from the germline V gene. This CDR3 is CAGGSGWEQYF. Here the CDR3 DNA reads TGTGCCGGGGGTAGCGGATGGGAGCAGTACTTC.

This clone was seen at least ten times. The chain uses TRBV15 and TRBJ1-6; D is perhaps TRBD1 (5 bases). Per the germline V gene, CDR1 is LNHNV and CDR2 is YYDKDF (reference sequence). The CDR3 consists of 15 residues. Deletions cut 1 base from V and 9 bases from J, with 13 bases between. The CDR3 spells CATSRVREDFSPLHF. The CDR3 DNA is TGTGCCACCAGCAGAGTCAGGGAGGATTTTTCACCCCTCCACTTT.

The J gene is TRBJ2-2, the V gene TRBV7-2; D gene unclear. The CDR3 totals 15 residues. Deletions cut 1 base from V and 1 base from J, with 7 bases between. Germline CDR1 and CDR2: SGHTA and FQGNSA. CDR3 nucleotides: TGTGCCAGCAGCTTAGTCCCAGGGAACACCGGGGAGCTGTTTTTT. This gives the protein CASSLVPGNTGELFF. Based on the CDR3 plus reference TRBV7-2 and TRBJ2-2, the full variable domain is GAGVSQSPSNKVTEKGKDVELRCDPISGHTALYWYRQSLGQGLEFLIYFQGNSAPDKSGLPSDRFSAERTGGSVSTLTIQRTQQEDSAVYLCASSLVPGNTGELFFGEGSRLTVL.

The gene calls are TRBV4-1 and TRBJ2-7, with D maybe TRBD2 (6 bases). In germline, CDR1 is MGHRA, CDR2 YSYEKL. CDR3 length: 20 amino acids. V was pared by 4 bases and J by 5 bases, with 33 bases between. CDR3 DNA sequence: TGCGCCAGCAGCCGGACAATTCGATCCTACCGGGACTTAAAAATTCACGAGCAGTACTTC. Protein: CASSRTIRSYRDLKIHEQYF.

The count of this clone is one. DNA for the CDR3: TGTGCCTCACAACAGGTGCGGGGGTCACCCCTCCACTTT. This translates into CASQQVRGSPLHF. The chain employs TRBV5-6 and TRBJ1-6; D is possibly TRBD1 (5 bases). V was trimmed by 10 bases and J by 10 bases, leaving 18 bases between them. The CDR3 is 13 amino acids. The V gene's germline CDR1 is SGHDT and CDR2 YYEEEE.

The chain carries TRBV7-2 and TRBJ1-6; no clear D gene. Trimming removed 2 bases at V and 4 bases at J, with 9 bases between. Germline V gives CDR1 SGHTA, CDR2 FQGNSA. This CDR3 region has 15 residues. CDR3 region: CASSLLGRYNSPLHF. CDR3 sequence (DNA): TGTGCCAGCAGCTTACTGGGCAGATATAATTCACCCCTCCACTTT.

The rearrangement uses TRBV11-2 and TRBJ2-2; D may be TRBD1 (8 bases). The V gene's germline CDR1 is SGHAT and CDR2 FQNNGV. Trimming removed 6 bases from V and 0 bases from J, with 29 bases in between. The CDR3 covers 21 residues. The CDR3 DNA reads as TGTGCCAGCAGTTCACCGGGACAGGCTAGCGGAGGACCCACGAACACCGGGGAGCTGTTTTTT. As protein: CASSSPGQASGGPTNTGELFF.

V and J are TRBV29-1 and TRBJ2-2; D uncertain. Germline loops: CDR1 SQVTM, CDR2 ANQGSEA. V dropped 7 bases and J dropped 0 bases, with 18 bases sitting between them. CDR3 size: 16 residues. The DNA of the CDR3 is TGCAGCGCCCTCTCGGCGGAATTCGCGAACACCGGGGAGCTGTTTTTT. Its translation: CSALSAEFANTGELFF.

The J gene is TRBJ1-5, the V gene TRBV19, with D possibly matching TRBD1 (5 bases). The V gene lost 5 bases and the J gene lost 7 bases, with 18 bases spanning the gap. CDR1 and CDR2 (germline): LNHDA, SQIVND (reference sequence). This CDR3 spans 15 amino acids. The CDR3 DNA reads as TGTGCCAGTAGTGCCCACGGGGGAGCACGGCAGCCCCAGCATTTT. Translated, it gives CASSAHGGARQPQHF.

CDR3 sequence: CATSREGSGAGEKLFF. In DNA, the CDR3 is TGTGCCACCAGCAGAGAAGGGTCAGGGGCAGGGGAAAAACTGTTTTTT. The chain carries TRBV15 and TRBJ1-4; possibly TRBD1 for D (6 bases). V dropped 0 bases and J dropped 8 bases, with 16 bases sitting between them. Germline V lookup: CDR1 LNHNV, CDR2 YYDKDF (reference sequence). CDR3 length equals 16 residues.

V is TRBV5-1 and J is TRBJ1-5; TRBD1 matches 7 bases. Germline CDR1 and CDR2: SGHRS and YFSETQ. CDR3 size: 15 residues. J lost 5 bases, V lost 0 bases, and 5 bases had no gene match. The CDR3 sequence is CASSLGTGRYQPQHF. In nucleotides, the CDR3 is TGCGCCAGCAGCTTGGGGACAGGACGGTATCAGCCCCAGCATTTT.

This clone was recorded only once. CDR3 amino acids: CASMVREGYNEQFF. In DNA form, the CDR3 reads TGTGCCAGTATGGTGCGGGAGGGCTACAATGAGCAGTTCTTC. The chain has TRBV19 and TRBJ2-1; 9 bases are shared with TRBD2. Germline V lookup: CDR1 LNHDA, CDR2 SQIVND (reference sequence). The CDR3 sequence is 14 residues long. V was pared by 7 bases and J by 3 bases, with 4 bases of the junction left unmatched.

This clone was counted once. The J gene is TRBJ2-7, the V gene TRBV3-1 (or the pseudogene TRBV3-2); 8 bases align to TRBD1. The CDR3 contains 15 residues. The V gene end was trimmed by 5 bases and the J gene end by 6 bases; junction bases not matched to a gene: 12. Germline V gene data show CDR1 as LGHDT and CDR2 as YNNKEL (reference sequence). CDR3 bases: TGTGCCAGCAGCGAAGGACAGGGTACGTTCGCCGAGCAGTACTTC. Its translation: CASSEGQGTFAEQYF.

The chain employs TRBV12-3 or TRBV12-4 and TRBJ1-5, with a tentative D call TRBD1 (5 bases). The CDR3 sequence is 13 residues long. Trimming took off 3 bases at V and 8 bases at J, with 11 bases between the two ends. The CDR3 DNA reads as TGTGCCAGCAGTTTGGGGGGAGTGAAGCCCCAGCATTTT. This translates into CASSLGGVKPQHF.

This clone was seen once. The gene calls are TRBV10-3 and TRBJ2-7; 13 bases align to TRBD2. The germline gives CDR1 ENHRY, CDR2 SYGVKD. V lost 4 bases and J lost 3; bases outside the gene matches: 9. The length of the CDR3 is 17 residues. This CDR3 reads CAISAGLAGVEDYEQYF. The DNA for the CDR3 is TGTGCCATCAGTGCCGGACTAGCGGGAGTGGAGGACTACGAGCAGTACTTC.

The V call is TRBV4-3, the J call TRBJ1-4; D uncertain. The CDR3 has 15 residues. CDR1 LGHNA and CDR2 YSLEER come from the germline V gene. V lost 1 base and J 0 bases, leaving 6 bases between the germline ends. The CDR3, as DNA: TGCGCCAGCAGCCAAGTGACTGCAACTAATGAAAAACTGTTTTTT. Its protein product is CASSQVTATNEKLFF.

This clone was seen once. This chain joins TRBV7-9 and TRBJ1-3; D unclear. CDR3 size: 14 residues. V lost 7 bases and J lost 0, with 10 bases in between. Germline CDR1 SEHNR, CDR2 FQNEAQ (reference sequence). CDR3 sequence reads: CASTLAVSGNTIYF. The CDR3 DNA reads TGTGCCAGCACCCTGGCGGTCTCTGGAAACACCATATATTTT. The variable domain in full, completed from reference TRBV7-9 and TRBJ1-3, reads DTGVSQNPRHKITKRGQNVTFRCDPISEHNRLYWYRQTLGQGPEFLTYFQNEAQLEKSRLLSDRFSAERPKGSFSTLEIQRTEQGDSAMYLCASTLAVSGNTIYFGEGSWLTVV.

This chain uses TRBV10-3 with TRBJ1-2, with TRBD1 matching over 8 bases. CDR3 length: 13 amino acids. Trimming took 8 bases from V and 5 from J; bases not matched to a gene: 7. Germline assignment: CDR1 ENHRY and CDR2 SYGVKD. For the CDR3, the DNA is TGTGCCATCTCACCAGGGGGCGAGTATGGCTACACCTTC. Encoded protein: CAISPGGEYGYTF.

V and J are TRBV10-3 and TRBJ1-4, with D possibly matching TRBD1 (5 bases). V lost 0 bases and J lost 10, with 15 bases in between. Germline V gives CDR1 ENHRY, CDR2 SYGVKD. This CDR3 has 15 amino acids. CDR3 nucleotide sequence: TGTGCCATCAGTGAGTCGCGGGGGGAAGAAGGAAAACTGTTTTTT. It codes for CAISESRGEEGKLFF.

CDR3 coding DNA: TGTGCCAGCGACCCAGGGGGAGGCTACACTGAAGCTTTCTTT. Translated: CASDPGGGYTEAFF. The chain recombines TRBV6-5 with TRBJ1-1; 7 nucleotides align to TRBD1. V dropped 8 bases and J dropped 3; count of bases not matched to a gene: 9. This CDR3 has 14 amino acids. Germline V lookup: CDR1 MNHEY, CDR2 SVGAGI.

The rearrangement joins TRBV5-1 to TRBJ2-2, with D unclear. The CDR3 length is 15 residues. The germline V gene encodes CDR1 SGHRS and CDR2 YFSETQ. Trimming removed 0 bases from V and 6 bases from J, with 12 bases in between. The CDR3 loop reads CASSLGTDFPGELFF. Here the CDR3 DNA reads TGCGCCAGCAGCTTGGGAACAGATTTCCCCGGGGAGCTGTTTTTT.

V usage is TRBV7-9 and J usage is TRBJ1-2; D remains ambiguous. Germline values: CDR1 SEHNR, CDR2 FQNEAQ (reference sequence). V was cut by 4 bases and J by 3 bases, with 9 bases left in between. The CDR3 contains 13 residues. The CDR3 bases are TGTGCCAGCAGCTATACAGAATACTATGGCTACACCTTC. It specifies CASSYTEYYGYTF. Variable domain in full (rest from reference TRBV7-9 and TRBJ1-2): DTGVSQNPRHKITKRGQNVTFRCDPISEHNRLYWYRQTLGQGPEFLTYFQNEAQLEKSRLLSDRFSAERPKGSFSTLEIQRTEQGDSAMYLCASSYTEYYGYTFGSGTRLTVV.

The chain carries TRBV9 and TRBJ2-2, with TRBD2 identical over 11 bases. Trimming took 3 bases from V and 3 from J; bases not matched to a gene: 7. The CDR3 has 17 residues. CDR1 and CDR2 (germline): SGDLS, YYNGEE. DNA for the CDR3: TGTGCCAGCAGCGCCCTCGGTAGCGGGGGGGACACCGGGGAGCTGTTTTTT. Encoded protein: CASSALGSGGDTGELFF.

The rearrangement links TRBV27 to TRBJ2-2, with D possibly TRBD1 on 6 matching bases. Germline values: CDR1 MNHEY, CDR2 SMNVEV (reference sequence). Trimming shortened V by 2 bases and J by 1 base, and 17 bases separated the two germline ends. The length of the CDR3 is 18 residues. The CDR3: CASSLRRDMGGNTGELFF. CDR3 sequence (DNA): TGTGCCAGCAGTTTACGACGGGACATGGGTGGGAACACCGGGGAGCTGTTTTTT.

This clone turned up a few times. CDR3 coding DNA: TGTGCCAACCAAGACGGGAGTAATTCACCCCTCCACTTT. This codes for CANQDGSNSPLHF. The chain is built from TRBV24-1 and TRBJ1-6, with D hard to call. The CDR3 has 13 residues. The germline V gene encodes CDR1 KGHDR and CDR2 SFDVKD. V shed 11 bases and J shed 6 bases, with 13 bases lying between them.

V usage is TRBV19 and J usage is TRBJ1-2, with TRBD1 matching 9 bases. Trimming removed 5 bases from V and 0 bases from J; junction bases left unmatched: 10. Germline CDR1 and CDR2: LNHDA and SQIVND (reference sequence). CDR3 length equals 17 residues. The CDR3 DNA reads TGTGCCAGTAGTCGCCGGGACAGGGCCTCCTCTAACTATGGCTACACCTTC. Amino acids: CASSRRDRASSNYGYTF.

Notes on this clone: A junction boundary mismatches the germline segment, possibly from a read error. This chain links TRBV7-7 with TRBJ2-3, with 9 bases identical to TRBD2. Looked up from germline, CDR1 is SSHAT and CDR2 is FNYEAQ (reference sequence). This CDR3 spans 17 amino acids. The CDR3 DNA follows: TGTGCTAGCAGCTTAGAACACTTGGGACTAGCTGATGATACGCAGTATTTT. Translating gives CASSLEHLGLADDTQYF.

The V call is TRBV4-1, the J call TRBJ2-7; weak D call: TRBD2 (6 bases). From germline, CDR1 is MGHRA and CDR2 YSYEKL. The length of the CDR3 is 15 residues. V lost 1 base and J 2 bases, leaving 12 bases between the germline ends. CDR3 protein: CASSQAAAGPYEQYF. The CDR3 DNA reads TGCGCCAGCAGCCAAGCCGCAGCGGGCCCCTACGAGCAGTACTTC.

The chain has TRBV4-3 and TRBJ1-4; TRBD1 matches 9 bases. There are 16 residues in the CDR3. V lost 2 bases and J lost 7; bases outside the gene matches: 8. Germline lookup yields CDR1 LGHNA and CDR2 YSLEER. CDR3 sequence: CASSQQTGTGSEKLFF. For the CDR3, the DNA is TGCGCCAGCAGCCAACAAACCGGGACAGGGTCTGAAAAACTGTTTTTT.